The rows below give T cell receptor beta chains drawn from one sample of a study of cytomegalovirus exposure and HLA in healthy donors. Clones were read by immunoSEQ multiplex PCR, and TCRdb kept only the in-frame ones, dropping some. The sample yields 80,000 to 100,000 clones, about 68% seen once. Sequencing used PBMCs. These TCRs come from a man aged 30-40 years in good health and CMV-seropositive. The CDR3 runs from the conserved cysteine through the conserved F or W. Each record gives: CDR3 DNA, CDR3 protein, clone size, CDR3 length, V gene, D gene, J gene. D genes are given only for firm matches. Size is stated for part of the rows, as once, few or many counts, or as a class when the clone is expanded.

TGTGCCAGCAGCTTATTAGGGCCCGCGGGAACCCACAATGAGCAGTTCTTC,CASSLLGPAGTHNEQFF,once,17,TRBV7-3,NA,TRBJ2-1
TGTGCCATTTCTCCGGGACTACCCTACGAGCAGTACTTC,CAISPGLPYEQYF,NA,13,TRBV6-1,TRBD2,TRBJ2-7
TGTGCCAGCAGCCAAGATTCTTTGGGCGGGTATAACACTGAAGCTTTCTTT,CASSQDSLGGYNTEAFF,NA,17,TRBV4-2,NA,TRBJ1-1
TGTGCCAGCAGTGAAGGTGAGCTTCTCTATGGCTACACCTTC,CASSEGELLYGYTF,few,14,TRBV2,NA,TRBJ1-2
TGTGCCAGCAGTTACTCAGGGACAAGCTCCTACGAGCAGTACTTC,CASSYSGTSSYEQYF,few,15,TRBV6-5,NA,TRBJ2-7
TGTGCCAGCAGCCCCCAAGGACAGGGGAATGAAAAACTGTTTTTT,CASSPQGQGNEKLFF,NA,15,TRBV4-2,TRBD1,TRBJ1-4
TGTGCCAGCTCACCACAACGGTCGCCAGGGGGCCTGGGGACTGAAGCTTTCTTT,CASSPQRSPGGLGTEAFF,NA,18,TRBV18,TRBD1,TRBJ1-1
TGTGCCAGCAGCGTAGAAGGAGGTTCTTCAGATACGCAGTATTTT,CASSVEGGSSDTQYF,NA,15,TRBV9,NA,TRBJ2-3
TGCGCCAGCAGCTTCTCGACACGCTCCTACGAGCAGTACTTC,CASSFSTRSYEQYF,NA,14,TRBV5-1,NA,TRBJ2-7
TGTGCCAGTAGTTCCGGGACAGGGGGAGAGCAGCCCCAGCATTTT,CASSSGTGGEQPQHF,NA,15,TRBV19,TRBD1,TRBJ1-5
TGTGCCAGCAGCTCTCTCAGGAACAGGCAACAAGAGACCCAGTACTTC,CASSSLRNRQQETQYF,NA,16,TRBV7-7,NA,TRBJ2-5
TGTGCCACCAGCAGAGATTTGAGACAGGGAGCTTTCTTT,CATSRDLRQGAFF,NA,13,TRBV15,TRBD1,TRBJ1-1
TGTGCCACCAGTCCTCAAACTAGCGGCGGGGAGACCCAGTACTTC,CATSPQTSGGETQYF,NA,15,TRBV15,TRBD2,TRBJ2-5
TGCGCCAGCAGCCAAGAGTGGTCCAGGGCTGGGGCCAACGTCCTGACTTTC,CASSQEWSRAGANVLTF,NA,17,TRBV4-3,NA,TRBJ2-6
TGTGCCTGGAGTGTCGGGGGGACCTATCAGCCCCAGAATTTT,CAWSVGGTYQPQNF,few,14,TRBV30,NA,TRBJ1-5
TGCGCCAGCAGCCAAGCCCAGCGGGAATGGGAGACCCAGTACTTC,CASSQAQREWETQYF,NA,15,TRBV4-3,TRBD2,TRBJ2-5
TGTGCCAGCAGTGAGGAACAGTCGATGAACCCTGAAGCTTTCTTT,CASSEEQSMNPEAFF,NA,15,TRBV25-1,NA,TRBJ1-1
TGTGCCAGCAGTGAGCAGGGGGCGGCTGGGGCCAACGTCCTGACTTTC,CASSEQGAAGANVLTF,NA,16,TRBV2,TRBD1,TRBJ2-6
TGTGCCAGCAGTGACCGGGACAACAATGAGCAGTTCTTC,CASSDRDNNEQFF,NA,13,TRBV6-4,NA,TRBJ2-1
TGTGCCAGTACCTCATTCCGACAGGGCTTGATGACTGAAGCTTTCTTT,CASTSFRQGLMTEAFF,NA,16,TRBV19,TRBD1,TRBJ1-1
TGTGCCTGGAGTGTAACGACAGGGGATCAGCCCCAGCATTTT,CAWSVTTGDQPQHF,once,14,TRBV30,TRBD1,TRBJ1-5
TGTGCCTGGAGTTTCCCCCCCAGGCTCTCAAATACTCACCCCCTCCACTTT,CAWSFPPRLSNTHPLHF,few,17,TRBV30,NA,TRBJ1-6
TGTGCCAGCAGTGAATTCGTGAGTAGCAATCAGCCCCAGCATTTT,CASSEFVSSNQPQHF,NA,15,TRBV6-1,NA,TRBJ1-5
TGTGCCAGCAAATGGACAGCGTTCAATTCACCCCTCCACTTT,CASKWTAFNSPLHF,NA,14,TRBV6-1,NA,TRBJ1-6
TGTGCCAGCAGTTTAAGGAGCGGAGGCGTCTCCGAGCAGTACTTC,CASSLRSGGVSEQYF,NA,15,TRBV28,NA,TRBJ2-7
TGTGCCAGCAGTTACGCGAAGCGGAGGAACACTGAAGCTTTCTTT,CASSYAKRRNTEAFF,NA,15,TRBV6-5,NA,TRBJ1-1
TGTGCCAGCCTCGACCGGACAGCTGGAAGCACCATATATTTT,CASLDRTAGSTIYF,NA,14,TRBV7-2,NA,TRBJ1-3
TGCGCCAGCAGCCAAGATGGACGAACGGGGGGCCCCCAGGGTACGCAGTATTTT,CASSQDGRTGGPQGTQYF,NA,18,TRBV4-1,NA,TRBJ2-3
TGTGCCAGCAGCCGGACACGTGAAGCTTTCTTT,CASSRTREAFF,NA,11,TRBV11-2,NA,TRBJ1-1
TGCAGCGTTAAAGGGGGCTTGAACACTGAAGCTTTCTTT,CSVKGGLNTEAFF,NA,13,TRBV29-1,TRBD1,TRBJ1-1
TGTGCCAGTAGTATTGACACCTTGAGCTCCTATAATTCACCCCTCCACTTT,CASSIDTLSSYNSPLHF,NA,17,TRBV19,NA,TRBJ1-6
TGTGCCAGCAGCTTCTCCTCAGGAACAAACACTGAAGCTTTCTTT,CASSFSSGTNTEAFF,NA,15,TRBV5-6,NA,TRBJ1-1
TGTGCCAGCAGAAGACTGATCTATGGCTACACCTTC,CASRRLIYGYTF,NA,12,TRBV6-1,NA,TRBJ1-2
TGTGCCAGCAGTGGCGGGGAAAACACCGGGGAGCTGTTTTTT,CASSGGENTGELFF,few,14,TRBV6-4,NA,TRBJ2-2
TGTGCCAGCAGTGCCCTAACAGGGCGTAGCTCCTACGAGCAGTACTTC,CASSALTGRSSYEQYF,NA,16,TRBV25-1,NA,TRBJ2-7
TGTGCCAGCAGCGTTGGGGAGTCCTACGAGCAGTACTTC,CASSVGESYEQYF,NA,13,TRBV9,NA,TRBJ2-7
TGTGCCAGCAGTCAAAGGCTCCAGGGGGCACCCTCGGATGAGCAGTTCTTC,CASSQRLQGAPSDEQFF,NA,17,TRBV4-2,TRBD1,TRBJ2-1
TGTGCCAGCAGCCCTAGGGGGAGAGACACTGAAGCTTTCTTT,CASSPRGRDTEAFF,few,14,TRBV5-6,NA,TRBJ1-1
TGTGCCAGCAGGGAACGGGACACCTATCAGCCCCAGCATTTT,CASRERDTYQPQHF,NA,14,TRBV6-5,NA,TRBJ1-5
TGTGCCAGCAGCTCGTTCCTCGGGACTAGCCTCAATGAGCAGTTCTTC,CASSSFLGTSLNEQFF,once,16,TRBV5-4,TRBD2,TRBJ2-1
TGTGCCAGCACCCTATCGGGGTGGAATGAGCAGTTCTTC,CASTLSGWNEQFF,NA,13,TRBV5-4,NA,TRBJ2-1
TGTGCCAGCAGTGAACGGGTAGGCGATTCACCCCTCCACTTT,CASSERVGDSPLHF,NA,14,TRBV2,NA,TRBJ1-6
TGTGCCAGCAGCTTCGGACAGCCTAGCACAGATACGCAGTATTTT,CASSFGQPSTDTQYF,few,15,TRBV7-3,NA,TRBJ2-3
TGTGCCAGCAGTGAAACAGGTCCCGGGTCCAGCACAGATACGCAGTATTTT,CASSETGPGSSTDTQYF,NA,17,TRBV2,NA,TRBJ2-3
TGTGCCAGCAGTTTTGACAGGTGGTCTGAAGCTTTCTTT,CASSFDRWSEAFF,few,13,TRBV6-6,NA,TRBJ1-1
TGTGCCAGCAGTTACTCACGGACAGGGCGGAATGAGCAGTTCTTC,CASSYSRTGRNEQFF,NA,15,TRBV6-5,TRBD1,TRBJ2-1
TGCAGCGTCTCAACTAGCGCAGTCCCCGACAATGAGCAGTTCTTC,CSVSTSAVPDNEQFF,NA,15,TRBV29-1,TRBD2,TRBJ2-1
TGCGCCAGCAGCTTCGGACAGAGCGAGACCCAGTACTTC,CASSFGQSETQYF,NA,13,TRBV5-1,NA,TRBJ2-5
TGTGCCAGCAGGTCCGGGACAGATGTTTACGAGCAGTACTTC,CASRSGTDVYEQYF,few,14,TRBV5-6,TRBD1,TRBJ2-7
TGCGCCAGCAGTGAGCCGGGGCAGGGGGCCATGAGGCAGTTCTTC,CASSEPGQGAMRQFF,few,15,TRBV10-1,TRBD1,TRBJ2-1
TGTGCCAGCAGTTACACCGCCGGAGGCGGTGAGCAGTTCTTC,CASSYTAGGGEQFF,NA,14,TRBV6-5,NA,TRBJ2-1
TGTGCCTGGAGTCCAGGGCTCTCCTACGAGCAGTACTTC,CAWSPGLSYEQYF,once,13,TRBV30,NA,TRBJ2-7
TGTGCCAGCAGTTACAACGGCAGGGAGGGCCAGCCCCAGCATTTT,CASSYNGREGQPQHF,few,15,TRBV6-5,NA,TRBJ1-5
TGTGCCAGCATCCCCGCCCCCCCAGGCTCCTACGAGCAGTACTTC,CASIPAPPGSYEQYF,NA,15,TRBV7-9,NA,TRBJ2-7
TGTGCCAGCAGCTTAGACGGGGACTTAAACACTGAAGCTTTCTTT,CASSLDGDLNTEAFF,once,15,TRBV11-2,NA,TRBJ1-1
TGTGCCAGCAGCTCCACCGGGACATTTACCTACGAGCAGTACTTC,CASSSTGTFTYEQYF,NA,15,TRBV5-4,NA,TRBJ2-7